Listed below are T cell receptor beta chains from one sample, sequenced in a study of early T cells in non-severe SARS-CoV-2 infection. TCRdb redid the calling of the 5' RACE reads with MiXCR, one entry per CDR3 protein. The data show 26,000 or so distinct CDR3 sequences, roughly 5% seen once. Sequencing was done on a sample of whole blood. The receptor set was obtained from an adult who was a healthcare worker with PCR-confirmed SARS-CoV-2 infection or an uninfected control (not recorded which). CDR3s leave out the opening cysteine and the closing phenylalanine or tryptophan. Each record gives: J gene, V gene, CDR3 length, CDR3 protein.

TRBJ2-7 TRBV3-1 12 ASRLAGASGEQY
TRBJ1-3 TRBV4-1 12 ASSQDLTGNTIY
TRBJ2-5 TRBV5-6 13 ASSYWTGDQETQY
TRBJ2-1 TRBV27 13 ASSLSGQIYNEQF
TRBJ1-6 TRBV2 10 ASSQGNSPLH
TRBJ2-1 TRBV5-4 15 ASSLGGRGGSYNEQF
TRBJ2-2 TRBV6-5 14 ASTTIGSLDTGELF
TRBJ2-5 TRBV2 13 ASSRGQGAQETQY
TRBJ1-1 TRBV24-1 10 ATSDWGGEAF
TRBJ2-2 TRBV18 15 ASSPLARASNTGELF
TRBJ1-2 TRBV12-5 11 ASGRTGGYGYT